The text below deals with one TCR beta chain. It has no known antigen specificity. Base qualities were left out, and no much larger clone turns up one base away. The library came from the immunoSEQ multiplex PCR assay. A mixture of 60 forward primers for TCR Vbeta segments and 13 reverse primers for TCR Jbeta segments was used in the multiplex PCR. The CDR3 region of rearranged TCR beta genes was amplified from genomic DNA with a multiplex PCR assay. The amplified TCR beta libraries were sequenced on the Illumina HiSeq System as 87-base-pair reads. The authors' analysis ran thus. A later analysis counted around 72 million unique TCR beta chains across the approximately 700 repertoires, and 9 million to 14 million of these chains were shared by at least two donors. Raw reads were error-corrected and collapsed into unique sequences with a nearest-neighbor algorithm that merged closely related sequences to remove PCR and sequencing errors. V, D and J gene segments were assigned by aligning CDR3 sequences to IMGT reference sequences. For a sequence to be retained, a match of at least six nucleotides to both a V gene segment and a J gene segment was required. Rearrangements were called productive when the CDR3 lacked stop codons and stayed in frame with V and J; all others were non-productive. CDR3 was defined by IMGT convention, running from the second conserved V-encoded cysteine to the conserved J-encoded phenylalanine. The earlier analysis of 500 to 600 of the donors excluded sequences that lacked an unambiguous match to a single V gene segment. In an earlier analysis of approximately 560 of the donors, a V segment was called functional when productive rearrangements were above 56.7%, and segregating when the standard deviation between donors exceeded 5%. A statistical classification framework was built for diagnosing cytomegalovirus status from the catalog of TCR beta chain sequences. A later analysis assigned V and J genes by comparing TCR nucleotide sequences with IMGT/GENE-DB human TR gene sequences. The TCRdist pipeline was used in a later analysis to assign CDR3 sequences and most-parsimonious VDJ recombination scenarios. In a later analysis, every TCR beta chain was defined by the combination of its CDR3 amino acid sequence and its V-gene family, and reads without a unique V-gene family were dropped. To address suspected cross-contamination and a sequencing artifact, a later analysis removed some 620 highly shared, low-generation-probability nucleotide sequences. In a later analysis, a clonal expansion index for each public chain was calculated from normalized within-repertoire ranks of inferred template counts. Generation probabilities in a later analysis came from a VDJ recombination model fitted to out-of-frame rearrangements, and those results were checked against IGoR. In a later analysis, hypergeometric tests were used to score TCR-TCR, TCR-HLA and TCR-CMV co-occurrence, with a repertoire-size bias correction applied to TCR pairs. False discovery rates were estimated in a later analysis by permuting HLA or CMV assignments 20 times. In a later analysis, co-occurring TCRs were grouped using DBSCAN, with TCRdist sequence similarity added in when clustering inside HLA-allele-positive subsets. For co-occurrence clustering, repertoires with fewer than 30,000 or more than 120,000 public chains were excluded, along with 4 to 6 repertoires with anomalous nucleotide sharing. What TCRdb holds here is the immuneACCESS table cut down to in-frame rearrangements. Part of the clones is not present; checked against another copy, under half of the missing clones reflect an unresolved V gene, and the others are unexplained. That table is the source of V, J and clone size, and D and trimming were worked out from the DNA. The sample table records about 160,000 clones; 68% of these occur just once. 2.5% to 3.5% of the sample is held by the ten biggest clonotypes.

In total, roughly 670 healthy bone marrow donors made up the cohort. At the time of sampling, every cohort member was nominally healthy, though immune exposures that went unrecorded were likely present. The donor tested CMV seropositive and was one of the 289 seropositive cohort members. Every donor gave a peripheral blood sample, and the peripheral blood mononuclear cells from that sample were used for TCR beta sequencing. The Qiagen DNeasy Blood Extraction Kit was used to extract genomic DNA from the blood cell samples. This entry is derived from a study of cytomegalovirus exposure and HLA in healthy donors (dated by TCRdb to about 2017). Background on the whole study: In an earlier analysis of 450 to 750 of the donors, 250 to 350 Gb of sequence data and about 110 million unique TCR beta sequences from roughly 190 million T cells were reported. A later genetic analysis took genome-wide SNP genotypes for about 55% of the 666 donors and used that subset as a discovery cohort. The genetic ancestry cluster associated with self-reported Caucasian donors included roughly four fifths of the approximately 430 genotyped donors. In the later analysis, no new phenotypic data were used to find candidate immune exposures; instead, reliance was placed on TCR beta sequences and their occurrence across donors. All discovery cohort repertoires had been generated on a single sequencing platform. Along with the approximately 650-subject first cohort, a separate validation cohort of more than 90 different subjects was used. The number of typed donors differed by locus: 629-630 for A, B, C, DRB1 and DQB1; 522 for DQA1; approximately 600 for DPA1; and about 470 for DPB1. High-throughput TCR immunosequencing, statistical association of individual TCRs with disease status, and machine learning were combined to predict cytomegalovirus infection status. Alongside the repertoire data, information on donor age, sex, ethnicity and CMV serostatus was compiled. Four to six DR-DQ haplotypes were handled as single units for association and clustering because linkage in the cohort was strong. HLA typing included class I and class II loci at four-digit resolution. About 300 gigabases of sequencing data and around 87 million unique TCR sequences were included in an early release covering around 600 HLA-typed donors. The study was designed to test whether signatures of past pathogen exposure could be identified by cataloging public T cell receptors. The T cell repertoires of some 700 subjects were profiled by immunosequencing and related to cytomegalovirus serostatus. A later analysis re-examined previously published TCR beta repertoires from just over 650 donors and added high-resolution HLA genotyping to investigate patterns of TCR occurrence. On average, roughly 240,000 unique TCR beta nucleotide sequences were sequenced per donor among 350 to 400 genotyped donors of the cohort, with roughly a sixth of those sequences being non-productive. An earlier analysis of nearly 600 of the donors applied high-throughput TCR beta sequencing to assess whether each TCR beta V gene segment acted as functional or pseudogenic.

Trimming removed 3 bases from V and 3 bases from J, leaving 15 bases between the germline ends. Reading the germline V gene (reference sequence) gives CDR1 MNHEY and CDR2 SMNVEV. The CDR3 measures 15 amino acids from cysteine to phenylalanine. Here the CDR3 DNA is all that survives: 45 bases in frame from base 1. Study-level results and caveats: In this cohort, only TCR beta chains were sequenced, and detectable features were limited by the absence of alpha or paired-chain data. Three of the identified cytomegalovirus-associated TCR beta chains were confirmed in vitro to be specific for cytomegalovirus antigens. Presence/absence analyses assumed roughly uniform sequencing depth across donors, an assumption that may not hold. A total of roughly 160 TCR beta chains were listed by the study as associated with cytomegalovirus. In a later analysis, HLA-associated TCR beta chains showed more clonal expansion and lower generation probabilities than non-associated chains that were equally common. It was suggested by the authors that the approach could potentially be generalized to other disease states and immunological phenotypes. A further reported finding was that TCR beta sequences accurately predicted the HLA-A and HLA-B alleles for most subjects in the first cohort. The classifier was reported to diagnose cytomegalovirus status with high specificity and sensitivity in both the original cohort and the validation cohort. Most TCR sequences were observed very rarely across donors, whereas some public TCRs were present in many individuals. Some IMGT-functional V segments, including TRBV6-2 and TRBV6-3, could not be distinguished by the 87-base-pair reads and were therefore excluded. Compared with the approximately 600-donor mean, donors in an Asian-associated ancestry cluster had fewer N-insertions in productive TCRs, according to a later genetic analysis. Because counts were too low, seventeen rarely observed V segments, including chromosome 9 orphons, were excluded from the earlier analysis of some 540 of the donors. The sequencing pipeline was judged likely to have produced a cluster of highly shared sequence variants as a technical artifact. In a later analysis, the rate of TCR association differed among HLA loci, with DRB1 alleles having the most associated TCRs and HLA-C alleles having the fewest. In an earlier analysis of some 640 of the donors, most TCR beta V segments were observed in productive rearrangements about 87% or about 30% of the time, broadly matching IMGT annotations. In a later analysis, around 17,000 TCR beta sequences were associated with specific HLA alleles at a false discovery rate of 0.05. When HLA alleles, especially DR and DQ, strongly co-occurred, TCR associations were difficult to assign to individual alleles. Most CMV-associated TCR beta chains appeared to be HLA-restricted in a later analysis, and the HLA associations seemed to be driven largely by CMV exposure. A later analysis reported that several top co-occurrence clusters appeared linked to parvovirus B19, influenza, CMV and Epstein-Barr virus. Because some donors lacked HLA typing at each locus, the association tests relied only on the typed subset. In a later genetic analysis, a missense DCLRE1C variant was associated with V-gene and J-gene trimming of TCR beta chains, and the association was replicated in an independent cohort. The only immune exposure information available for the cohort was CMV serostatus. Correlated functional status among segregating V segments might be attributable to linkage disequilibrium, but an unknown experimental factor could not be ruled out.

Sequencing was performed on PBMCs. The sequence links TRBV27 to TRBJ2-7; a tentative D match to TRBD1 spans 6 bases. The sequence was collected from a woman aged 40 to 49 in good health and CMV-seropositive. DNA sequence: TGTGCCAGCAGTTTGGCGACAGGAGCCCTCTACGAGCAGTACTTC. This encodes CASSLATGALYEQYF.